These T cell receptor beta chains were read from a single sample in a study of blood T cell repertoires in COVID-19. The table came from immunoSEQ multiplex PCR; TCRdb's copy has only in-frame clones and leaves some out. The sample lists about 330,000 clones; roughly 85% were seen once. The sequenced material came from peripheral blood. Receptors originate from a human donor in a cohort sampled during active COVID-19. The CDR3 runs from the conserved cysteine through the conserved F or W. The D gene is left open where the match is weak. Clone sizes are given selectively: once, few, many, or a class where the clone is expanded.

- TRBJ1-1 TRBV27 - CASREGQLNTEAFF TGTGCCAGCAGGGAAGGACAGTTGAACACTGAAGCTTTCTTT
- TRBJ2-7 TRBV28 - CATLHPGSKEQYF TGTGCCACCCTACATCCAGGGTCTAAGGAGCAGTACTTC
- TRBJ1-5 TRBV11-2 few CASSLGFDQPQHF TGTGCCAGCAGCTTAGGTTTCGATCAGCCCCAGCATTTT
- TRBJ2-1 TRBV25-1 medium-sized CASGVRGSANEQFF TGTGCCAGCGGTGTACGGGGGTCGGCCAATGAGCAGTTCTTC
- TRBJ1-2 TRBV14 - CASSQDMAGLGYTF TGTGCCAGCAGCCAAGATATGGCAGGGCTTGGCTACACCTTC
- TRBJ2-2 TRBV30 - CACQSGRGGELFF TGTGCCTGCCAAAGCGGGCGGGGCGGGGAGCTGTTTTTT
- TRBJ2-3 TRBV6-5 - CASDYDGLRTDTQYF TGTGCCAGTGACTACGACGGACTACGCACAGATACGCAGTATTTT
TRBD1 TRBJ2-7 TRBV4-1 - CASSPSGQERYEQYF TGCGCCAGCAGCCCCTCGGGACAGGAGAGGTACGAGCAGTACTTC
- TRBJ2-1 TRBV3-1/TRBV3-2 - CASSQGGGELF TGTGCCAGCAGCCAAGGCGGTGGGGAGCTCTTC
- TRBJ2-7 TRBV5-4 - CASSAPTDYEQYF TGTGCCAGCAGCGCCCCGACAGATTACGAGCAGTACTTC
- TRBJ1-1 TRBV5-6 - CASSLAHGGDEAFF TGTGCCAGCAGCTTGGCGCACGGCGGAGATGAAGCTTTCTTT
TRBD1 TRBJ1-2 TRBV3-1/TRBV3-2 - CASSQGDRAGYTF TGTGCCAGCAGCCAAGGGGACAGGGCTGGCTACACCTTC
TRBD2 TRBJ2-3 TRBV5-1 - CASRAGGPGDTQYF TGCGCCAGCAGAGCGGGGGGGCCGGGAGATACGCAGTATTTT
- TRBJ2-2 TRBV18 - CASSPGLPNTGELFF TGTGCCAGCTCCCCAGGACTGCCCAACACCGGGGAGCTGTTTTTT
- TRBJ1-3 TRBV7-2 - CASSLATSRGNTIYF TGTGCCAGCAGCTTAGCCACTTCTCGTGGAAACACCATATATTTT
- TRBJ1-1 TRBV5-1 few CASSDWSNTEAFF TGCGCCAGCAGCGACTGGAGCAACACTGAAGCTTTCTTT
- TRBJ2-7 TRBV11-2 once CASSLVAVPSGYEQYF TGTGCCAGCAGCTTAGTAGCAGTTCCAAGCGGGTACGAGCAGTACTTC
TRBD2 TRBJ2-5 TRBV2 - CASSHMGGINRFAEETQYF TGTGCCAGCAGCCATATGGGGGGGATAAACCGCTTCGCTGAAGAGACCCAGTACTTC
TRBD1 TRBJ1-1 TRBV5-1 - CASSQAQGRTEAFF TGCGCCAGCAGCCAAGCACAGGGGAGGACTGAAGCTTTCTTT
- TRBJ2-6 TRBV2 - CASRLDRPSGANVLTF TGTGCCAGCCGCCTCGACAGGCCTTCTGGGGCCAACGTCCTGACTTTC
- TRBJ1-1 TRBV12-3/TRBV12-4 - CASSLGEAAFF TGTGCCAGCAGTTTGGGGGAGGCAGCTTTCTTT
TRBD1 TRBJ1-6 TRBV7-9 - CASSYTGDGSPLHF TGTGCCAGCAGCTACACAGGGGATGGGTCACCCCTCCACTTT
- TRBJ2-7 TRBV2 - CASSGEYYEQYF TGTGCCAGCAGTGGGGAGTACTACGAGCAGTACTTC
- TRBJ2-2 TRBV10-3 - CAMKEVSGELFF TGTGCCATGAAGGAGGTCTCCGGGGAGCTGTTTTTT
- TRBJ1-1 TRBV30 once CAWTGGTNTEAFF TGTGCCTGGACCGGCGGGACGAACACTGAAGCTTTCTTT
- TRBJ1-1 TRBV6-1 once CASSEGNRNTEAFF TGTGCCAGCAGTGAAGGCAACAGGAACACTGAAGCTTTCTTT
TRBD1 TRBJ1-1 TRBV29-1 - CSVGTGGWYTEAFF TGCAGCGTGGGGACAGGGGGATGGTACACTGAAGCTTTCTTT
TRBD1 TRBJ2-7 TRBV7-8 - CASSYGAGGSYEQYF TGTGCCAGCAGCTACGGGGCAGGGGGATCCTACGAGCAGTACTTC
- TRBJ2-2 TRBV25-1 - CASSGLRTANTGELFF TGTGCCAGCAGTGGACTCAGGACAGCGAACACCGGGGAGCTGTTTTTT
- TRBJ1-2 TRBV6-6 - CASSPGSGGTSGYTF TGTGCCAGCAGTCCCGGCAGCGGGGGGACCAGTGGCTACACCTTC
TRBD1 TRBJ1-2 TRBV14 - CASSQFPGQGLPHYGYTF TGTGCCAGCAGCCAATTCCCGGGACAGGGTCTACCCCACTATGGCTACACCTTC
- TRBJ2-1 TRBV12-3/TRBV12-4 many CASSFQFPIEQFF TGTGCCAGCAGTTTTCAATTTCCCATTGAGCAGTTCTTC
TRBD2 TRBJ2-1 TRBV19 few CASSLGGGSNEQFF TGTGCCAGTAGTCTCGGCGGGGGAAGTAATGAGCAGTTCTTC
- TRBJ2-1 TRBV21-1 - CASSKFFTGAYNEQFF TGTGCCAGCAGCAAATTCTTCACAGGGGCCTACAATGAGCAGTTCTTC
- TRBJ1-2 TRBV9 - CASSVAGIPYGYTF TGTGCCAGCAGCGTAGCGGGAATTCCTTATGGCTACACCTTC
- TRBJ2-1 TRBV10-1 few CASSDTSSSRNEQFF TGCGCCAGCAGTGACACTAGCTCATCGCGCAATGAGCAGTTCTTC
- TRBJ2-3 TRBV29-1 - CSVDLKEVSRPDTQYF TGCAGCGTGGATTTGAAAGAGGTCTCGAGACCAGATACGCAGTATTTT
TRBD1 TRBJ1-2 TRBV2 - CASSVQGASYGYTF TGTGCCAGCAGTGTCCAGGGGGCGAGCTATGGCTACACCTTC
- TRBJ2-7 TRBV10-3 - CAISESGQGTGYEQYF TGTGCCATCAGTGAGTCGGGGCAGGGAACTGGCTACGAGCAGTACTTC
- TRBJ2-7 TRBV28 - CASSLPGVDSYEQYF TGTGCCAGCAGTTTACCGGGGGTTGATAGCTACGAGCAGTACTTC
TRBD1 TRBJ1-1 TRBV27 - CASSSYLTGGGEAFF TGTGCCAGCAGTTCCTACTTGACAGGGGGCGGTGAAGCTTTCTTT
- TRBJ1-2 TRBV7-9 few CALYQQGTNYGYTF TGTGCCCTATATCAGCAGGGAACTAACTATGGCTACACCTTC
TRBD1 TRBJ2-7 TRBV2 - CASSAGTGPSYEQYF TGTGCCAGCAGTGCCGGGACAGGTCCCTCCTACGAGCAGTACTTC
- TRBJ1-1 TRBV19 - CASSIDSEEKMNTEAFF TGTGCCAGTAGTATAGATAGTGAAGAAAAGATGAACACTGAAGCTTTCTTT
- TRBJ1-1 TRBV4-1 - CASSQGQVNTEAFF TGCGCCAGCAGCCAAGGACAGGTGAACACTGAAGCTTTCTTT
- TRBJ2-3 TRBV19 - CATRDSPPKDTQYF TGTGCCACCCGGGACTCCCCGCCGAAAGATACGCAGTATTTT
TRBD1 TRBJ1-1 TRBV2 - CASRPQGAINTEAFF TGTGCCAGCAGGCCCCAGGGGGCTATAAACACTGAAGCTTTCTTT
- TRBJ1-4 TRBV7-9 - CASRKQDPGTNEKLFF TGTGCCAGCAGAAAACAAGATCCGGGGACTAATGAAAAACTGTTTTTT
- TRBJ2-2 TRBV6-5 - CASSYPGTGELFF TGTGCCAGCAGTTACCCAGGCACCGGGGAGCTGTTTTTT
- TRBJ2-3 TRBV2 - CASSAGLDTQYF TGTGCCAGCAGCGCAGGGTTAGATACGCAGTATTTT
TRBD1 TRBJ1-1 TRBV9 - CASSRYRDRGEAFF TGTGCCAGCAGTCGTTACCGGGACAGGGGTGAAGCTTTCTTT
TRBD2 TRBJ2-2 TRBV24-1 - CATSDAGRTNTGELFF TGTGCCACCAGTGACGCCGGGAGGACGAACACCGGGGAGCTGTTTTTT
TRBD1 TRBJ1-4 TRBV7-9 - CASSLSGTGGEKLFF TGTGCCAGCAGCTTGTCCGGGACAGGGGGTGAAAAACTGTTTTTT